This TCR beta chain is from a study of cytomegalovirus exposure and HLA in healthy donors (dated by TCRdb to the late 2010s). In the study overall: According to a later analysis, the 100 to 150 validation repertoires were produced on the same platform as the approximately 610 repertoires of the first cohort. The study was designed to test whether signatures of past pathogen exposure could be identified by cataloging public T cell receptors. High-throughput TCR immunosequencing, statistical association of individual TCRs with disease status, and machine learning were combined to predict cytomegalovirus infection status. A separate validation cohort of over 95 different subjects was used in addition to the approximately 700-subject first cohort.

Beyond this particular receptor, the publication reports: A later analysis had no HLA typing for the validation cohort, so co-occurrence there was scored across all 130 or so repertoires. A total of roughly 160 TCR beta chains were listed by the study as associated with cytomegalovirus. Cytomegalovirus status was reported to be diagnosed by the classifier with high specificity and sensitivity in both the original and validation cohorts. Subsequent analysis determined that TCRs grouped into clusters in the first cohort also showed a tendency toward co-occurrence across the 120 or so validation repertoires, and 85% to 95% of cluster scores exceeded 0. While some public TCRs were present in many individuals, most TCR sequences turned up only very rarely across donors. According to the authors, the approach could potentially be generalized to other disease states and immunological phenotypes. In vitro tests confirmed that a few of the cytomegalovirus-associated TCR beta chains recognize cytomegalovirus antigens.

The germline V gene (reference sequence) provides CDR1 PRHDT and CDR2 FYEKMQ. The germline ends are 15 bases apart after V is trimmed by 5 bases and J by 4 bases. The CDR3 holds 14 amino acids from the cysteine to the phenylalanine. The sequence is cut down to CDR3 DNA, 42 bases in frame from base 1. To prepare the library, the immunoSEQ multiplex PCR assay was applied. Per the source publication's procedure: A statistical classification framework was built for diagnosing cytomegalovirus status from the catalog of TCR beta chain sequences. The table comes from immuneACCESS by way of TCRdb, which keeps in-frame sequences with V and J called. Part of the clones is missing from these tables; in studies checked, under half for an unresolved V gene and the rest for unknown reasons. D and trimming come from the DNA, and the V and J calls and clone size come from that table. The sample includes approximately 98,000 clones, with under 85% observed a single time. The biggest ten clones account for approximately 2.9% of the sample.

In its sample, this clone was seen once. What antigen it recognizes has not been identified. Within one base of it there is no much larger clone, and no base qualities were kept. Donors formed part of the validation cohort, which comprised about 130 subjects and was distinct from the first cohort of fewer than 750 subjects. Sequencing input: PBMCs. The rearrangement combines TRBV13 with TRBJ2-7; the D gene is perhaps TRBD1, from 6 matching bases. This TCR was sampled from a woman aged 18 to 35 in good health and CMV-seronegative. The CDR3 loop reads CASSPGTSLYEQYF. The sequence in DNA is TGTGCCAGCAGCCCAGGGACAAGTTTATACGAGCAGTACTTC.